This record concerns one TCR beta chain sequence. The entry originates in a study of T cell changes during pregnancy in multiple sclerosis. Generated by immunoSEQ multiplex PCR, the TCRdb table keeps only in-frame clones and is missing some. The sample includes around 72,000 clones, 75% to 95% of them seen just once. This clonotype was obtained from a female donor with multiple sclerosis, enrolled in a pregnancy study. Source: CD4+ T cells from peripheral blood mononuclear cells, taken before pregnancy.

The CDR3 loop reads CASSFGTGGRVYEQYF. The CDR3, as DNA: TGCGCCAGCAGCTTCGGTACAGGGGGCAGGGTTTACGAGCAGTACTTC. J is TRBJ2-7 and V is TRBV5-1, with TRBD1 matching over 9 bases. Germline assignment: CDR1 SGHRS and CDR2 YFSETQ. This CDR3 has 16 amino acids. Germline trimming cut 2 bases from V and 4 bases from J; bases unmatched to any gene: 10.